The rows below give T cell receptor beta chains drawn from one sample of a study of Tregs in tolerant kidney transplant recipients. Clones were read by immunoSEQ multiplex PCR, and TCRdb kept only the in-frame ones, dropping some. The repertoire holds tens of thousands of clones, with around 90% as singletons. This material consisted of CD4+ T cells from blood (PBMCs), taken 24 months after the transplant. These receptors all stem from a human patient who received a combined kidney and bone marrow transplant. Some T cells may be provided by the graft donor. Each CDR3 is given with its conserved first and last residue.

v_call,cdr3_aa
TRBV11-3,CASSYGTYTYEQYF
TRBV5-1,CASSFADVYNEQFF
TRBV5-4,CASSLGGVFSGNTIYF
TRBV7-9,CASSLAGGETQYF
TRBV18,CASSWSGVSDTEAFF
TRBV4-1,CASSQGLGGSGSYEQYF
TRBV9,CASSPGLAGPDTQYF
TRBV6-5,CASSRDRVYEQYF
TRBV6-6,CASSPGSGNYGYTF
TRBV30,CAWSENLLGPQHF
TRBV18,CASSPGLATDTQYF
TRBV5-1,CASSSPSGRSSYNEQFF
TRBV6-6,CASNRGESYNEQFF
TRBV6-5,CASGLTGELFF
TRBV4-1,CASSQLPGLAPYEQYF
TRBV5-1,CASSLQGQVVYEQYF
TRBV7-9,CASSFLGNTGELFF
TRBV29-1,CSARLINGQYYEQHF
TRBV12-5,CAGGGDRVSQRYTEAFF
TRBV18,CASSRPGTYGYTF
TRBV7-2,CASSPPGLAGGRSREQYF
TRBV15,CATSRITGYQETQYF